The clone carrying this T cell receptor (beta chain) has only a few counts. The target antigen is unknown. With a J-beta primer mix and a sample-barcoded 5' primer, a second PCR ran about 7 to 11 cycles. A single record per CDR3 protein comes from TCRdb applying MiXCR to the 5' RACE reads. The table shows hundreds of thousands of distinct CDR3 sequences, with 20% to 30% occurring only once. The sample comes from a study of blood T cells in healthy people across ages. Study-wide findings and caveats: TCR beta diversity tracked closely with naive T cell percentage.

The CDR3 has 13 residues. V gave up 2 bases and J gave up 7 bases, with 12 bases separating them. Germline lookup yields CDR1 SGHDT and CDR2 YYEEEE. The data also belong to a second study, concerning T cells of mothers and their children. Turning to that study: In both related and unrelated pairs, TCR recombination output is shaped similarly by thymic selection.

The rearrangement uses TRBV5-6 and TRBJ1-2; D is perhaps TRBD1 (5 bases). The TCR was taken from a boy younger than 18 in good health. Sequencing was done on a sample of blood. In DNA form, the CDR3 reads TGTGCCAGCAGCTTTGGCAGGGCCGGTGGCTACACCTTC. Translating it yields CASSFGRAGGYTF. Full variable domain (remainder filled in from reference TRBV5-6 and TRBJ1-2): DAGVTQSPTHLIKTRGQQVTLRCSPKSGHDTVSWYQQALGQGPQFIFQYYEEEERQRGNFPDRFSGHQFPNYSSELNVNALLLGDSALYLCASSFGRAGGYTFGSGTRLTVV.